The rows below give T cell receptor beta chains drawn from one sample of a study of beta chain features in type 1 diabetes. Profiled with immunoSEQ multiplex PCR; TCRdb holds only in-frame clones, not every one. The table has roughly 170,000 clones, 10% to 15% seen once; the top ten hold 0.62%. Sample: central memory CD4+ T cells from blood. All receptors derive from a woman aged 18-35 years in good health. Both conserved end residues are part of each CDR3. A D gene is named only where the DNA matches it firmly. The size of a clone is reported for some rows only, either as once, few or many, or as a class for expanded clones.

D gene: NA; V gene: TRBV9; clone size: NA; J gene: TRBJ2-5; CDR3 protein: CASSPGTLVQETQYF; CDR3 DNA: TGTGCCAGCAGCCCCGGGACATTAGTCCAAGAGACCCAGTACTTC
D gene: TRBD1; V gene: TRBV2; clone size: few; J gene: TRBJ1-1; CDR3 protein: CASRARDRGEAFF; CDR3 DNA: TGTGCCAGCAGGGCCCGCGACAGGGGGGAAGCTTTCTTT
D gene: TRBD2; V gene: TRBV30; clone size: NA; J gene: TRBJ2-4; CDR3 protein: CAWSGLAGGPGNIQYF; CDR3 DNA: TGTGCCTGGAGCGGGCTAGCGGGAGGGCCAGGAAACATTCAGTACTTC
D gene: TRBD1; V gene: TRBV28; clone size: few; J gene: TRBJ2-7; CDR3 protein: CASRRGQVPYEQYF; CDR3 DNA: TGTGCCAGCCGTCGGGGACAGGTTCCCTACGAGCAGTACTTC
D gene: TRBD1; V gene: TRBV5-1; clone size: few; J gene: TRBJ2-1; CDR3 protein: CASRGQGTDNEQFF; CDR3 DNA: TGCGCCAGCAGGGGACAGGGTACTGACAATGAGCAGTTCTTC
D gene: NA; V gene: TRBV14; clone size: NA; J gene: TRBJ2-1; CDR3 protein: CASSQDLNEQFF; CDR3 DNA: TGTGCCAGCAGCCAAGATCTCAATGAGCAGTTCTTC
D gene: TRBD1; V gene: TRBV6-1; clone size: NA; J gene: TRBJ1-4; CDR3 protein: CASYGQGPNEKLFF; CDR3 DNA: TGTGCCAGCTATGGACAGGGGCCCAATGAAAAACTGTTTTTT
D gene: TRBD1; V gene: TRBV29-1; clone size: few; J gene: TRBJ2-6; CDR3 protein: CSVAGQASSGANVLTF; CDR3 DNA: TGCAGCGTTGCTGGACAGGCCAGCTCTGGGGCCAACGTCCTGACTTTC
D gene: NA; V gene: TRBV4-1; clone size: NA; J gene: TRBJ2-7; CDR3 protein: CASSQDLQGFYEQYF; CDR3 DNA: TGTGCCAGCAGCCAAGATTTGCAGGGATTCTACGAGCAGTACTTC
D gene: TRBD2; V gene: TRBV5-4; clone size: few; J gene: TRBJ2-3; CDR3 protein: CASSTTSGRGTDTQYF; CDR3 DNA: TGTGCCAGCAGCACCACTAGCGGGAGGGGCACAGATACGCAGTATTTT
D gene: NA; V gene: TRBV29-1; clone size: NA; J gene: TRBJ2-1; CDR3 protein: CSVQRQSSYNEQFF; CDR3 DNA: TGCAGCGTTCAGAGACAAAGCTCCTACAATGAGCAGTTCTTC
D gene: TRBD1; V gene: TRBV29-1; clone size: few; J gene: TRBJ1-2; CDR3 protein: CSVAGTGPSYGYTF; CDR3 DNA: TGCAGCGTTGCGGGGACAGGACCGAGCTATGGCTACACCTTC
D gene: TRBD1; V gene: TRBV18; clone size: few; J gene: TRBJ2-7; CDR3 protein: CASSDQGAYEQYF; CDR3 DNA: TGTGCCAGCTCAGATCAGGGGGCCTACGAGCAGTACTTC
D gene: NA; V gene: TRBV6-6; clone size: NA; J gene: TRBJ2-1; CDR3 protein: CASSYQGGEQFF; CDR3 DNA: TGTGCCAGCAGTTACCAGGGGGGAGAGCAGTTCTTC
D gene: TRBD1; V gene: TRBV6-5; clone size: NA; J gene: TRBJ2-5; CDR3 protein: CASSFTTGARETQYF; CDR3 DNA: TGTGCCAGCAGTTTTACGACAGGGGCGCGGGAGACCCAGTACTTC
D gene: NA; V gene: TRBV2; clone size: NA; J gene: TRBJ2-7; CDR3 protein: CASSEASGAYEQYF; CDR3 DNA: TGTGCCAGCAGTGAAGCGTCGGGGGCCTACGAGCAGTACTTC
D gene: NA; V gene: TRBV19; clone size: few; J gene: TRBJ2-1; CDR3 protein: CASKGSPSNEQFF; CDR3 DNA: TGTGCCAGTAAAGGGAGCCCAAGCAATGAGCAGTTCTTC
D gene: TRBD2; V gene: TRBV7-6; clone size: NA; J gene: TRBJ2-7; CDR3 protein: CASSRASGSYEQYF; CDR3 DNA: TGTGCCAGCAGCCGAGCTAGCGGGAGTTACGAGCAGTACTTC
D gene: NA; V gene: TRBV20-1; clone size: NA; J gene: TRBJ1-1; CDR3 protein: CSGWGQVEAFF; CDR3 DNA: TGCAGTGGTTGGGGGCAGGTTGAAGCTTTCTTT
D gene: TRBD2; V gene: TRBV15; clone size: NA; J gene: TRBJ2-7; CDR3 protein: CATAGREGSNEQYF; CDR3 DNA: TGTGCCACAGCTGGTCGGGAGGGCTCCAACGAGCAGTACTTC
D gene: NA; V gene: TRBV21-1; clone size: medium-sized; J gene: TRBJ2-7; CDR3 protein: CASSQRGYSGAYEQYF; CDR3 DNA: TGTGCCAGCAGTCAAAGGGGGTACAGTGGGGCCTACGAGCAGTACTTC
D gene: NA; V gene: TRBV21-1; clone size: medium-sized; J gene: TRBJ2-1; CDR3 protein: CASGTSGTPTRVSYNEQFF; CDR3 DNA: TGTGCCAGCGGGACTAGCGGGACACCTACCAGAGTCTCCTACAATGAGCAGTTCTTC
D gene: NA; V gene: TRBV7-9; clone size: many; J gene: TRBJ1-4; CDR3 protein: CASSDGAGGQEKLFF; CDR3 DNA: TGTGCCAGCAGCGACGGAGCCGGGGGGCAGGAAAAACTGTTTTTT
D gene: NA; V gene: TRBV6-5; clone size: NA; J gene: TRBJ2-7; CDR3 protein: CASSYSGAASYEQYF; CDR3 DNA: TGTGCCAGCAGTTACTCAGGGGCAGCATCCTACGAGCAGTACTTC
D gene: TRBD1; V gene: TRBV5-1; clone size: NA; J gene: TRBJ1-2; CDR3 protein: CASSLGQGSGGYTF; CDR3 DNA: TGCGCCAGCAGCTTGGGACAGGGTTCGGGTGGCTACACCTTC
D gene: TRBD1; V gene: TRBV6-1; clone size: NA; J gene: TRBJ1-2; CDR3 protein: CASDLRQGANYGYTF; CDR3 DNA: TGTGCCAGCGACCTTCGACAGGGGGCTAACTATGGCTACACCTTC